The present T cell receptor beta chain was sequenced within a study of radiotherapy plus CTLA-4 blockade in lung cancer. Whole-study findings and limits: Tumor-derived TCR clones expanded in blood after radiotherapy plus ipilimumab.

Trimming cost V 6 bases and J 2 bases, with 13 bases left between them. This CDR3 has 14 residues. CDR1 is MNHEY and CDR2 is SVGAGI in the germline V gene. Comment on this clone: The antigen remains undetermined.

Sequenced by immunoSEQ multiplex PCR; TCRdb stores in-frame clones only, minus some. Of 75,000 or so clones in the sample, 78% were seen once. This receptor was obtained from a human donor with non-small cell lung cancer who had a complete response to radiotherapy plus ipilimumab. The sample in question was peripheral blood, obtained from a patient treated with radiotherapy plus ipilimumab. The chain combines TRBV6-5 with TRBJ2-5, with TRBD1 as a possible D gene (6 bases). CDR3 bases: TGTGCCAGCAGCCGCCGGACAGTTCAAGAGACCCAGTACTTC. Translated, it gives CASSRRTVQETQYF.